This passage covers 27 T cell receptor beta chains from one sample sequenced in a study of blood T cell repertoires in COVID-19. The table came from immunoSEQ multiplex PCR; TCRdb's copy has only in-frame clones and leaves some out. This table has about 280,000 clones, around nine tenths appearing once. Sequenced input: PBMCs or T cells enriched from blood (not recorded which). The receptors come from an older woman in a cohort exposed to, infected with or recovered from COVID-19 (not recorded which).

A single count supports this clone. This sequence joins TRBV7-9 and TRBJ1-1; TRBD1 is a possible D gene (6 bases). The CDR3 is made up of 15 amino acids. V lost 0 bases and J 1 base, leaving 9 bases between the germline ends. CDR1 and CDR2 (germline): SEHNR, FQNEAQ (reference sequence). As DNA, the CDR3 is TGTGCCAGCAGCTTAGCGTCAGGGGCGAACACTGAAGCTTTCTTT. Encoded protein: CASSLASGANTEAFF.

J is TRBJ2-7 and V is TRBV7-2; 9 nucleotides line up with TRBD2. Germline CDR1 reads SGHTA; CDR2 reads FQGNSA. CDR3 size: 16 residues. V shed 6 bases, J shed 3 bases, and the junction held 12 bases outside the gene matches. The CDR3 coding sequence is TGTGCCAGCAGAGGGGGGGCTCTAGCGGGGAGCTACGAGCAGTACTTC. Protein product: CASRGGALAGSYEQYF.

The rearrangement links TRBV7-3 to TRBJ1-2; D perhaps matches TRBD1 (5 bases). The CDR3 is 11 amino acids. The V gene's germline CDR1 is SGHTA and CDR2 FQGTGA. V dropped 5 bases and J dropped 6 bases, with 7 bases sitting between them. The DNA for the CDR3 is TGTGCCAGCAGCCAGGGAAATGGCTACACCTTC. Translated, it gives CASSQGNGYTF.

The rearrangement uses TRBV28 and TRBJ1-2, with TRBD1 as a possible D gene (5 bases). The CDR3 spans 14 residues. Germline V gene data show CDR1 as MDHEN and CDR2 as SYDVKM. Trimming removed 7 bases from V and 2 bases from J, with 14 bases in between. The DNA of the CDR3 is TGTGCCAGCATGGGGGGGGGACTAAACTATGGCTACACCTTC. It codes for CASMGGGLNYGYTF.

The chain joins TRBV28 to TRBJ2-1; the D gene is possibly TRBD2 (5 bases). Trimming shortened V by 7 bases and J by 2 bases, and 12 bases separated the two germline ends. The CDR3 has 14 amino acids. Per the germline V gene, CDR1 is MDHEN and CDR2 is SYDVKM. The CDR3 here is CASTTDLPYNEQFF. CDR3 coding DNA: TGTGCCAGCACGACGGACTTGCCCTACAATGAGCAGTTCTTC. Supplemented by reference TRBV28 and TRBJ2-1, the full variable domain reads DVKVTQSSRYLVKRTGEKVFLECVQDMDHENMFWYRQDPGLGLRLIYFSYDVKMKEKGDIPEGYSVSREKKERFSLILESASTNQTSMYLCASTTDLPYNEQFFGPGTRLTVL.

V and J are TRBV18 and TRBJ2-7; D is perhaps TRBD2 (6 bases). Germline V gene sequence: CDR1 KGHSH, CDR2 LQKENI. The CDR3 runs 15 residues. The V gene lost 4 bases and the J gene lost 1 base, with 14 bases spanning the gap. The chain's CDR3 is CASSLPGLGSYEQYF. The CDR3 bases are TGTGCCAGCTCACTTCCGGGACTGGGATCCTACGAGCAGTACTTC.

The chain joins TRBV5-8 to TRBJ2-5; TRBD1 matches at 9 bases. The CDR3 loop spans 16 amino acids. CDR1 SGHTS and CDR2 YDEGEE come from the germline V gene. The V and J ends lost 4 bases and 1 base, in that order; junction bases with no gene match: 8. The CDR3 protein is CASSRGTGQLQETQYF. Written as DNA, the CDR3 is TGTGCCAGCAGCAGGGGGACAGGGCAGCTCCAAGAGACCCAGTACTTC.

The V gene is TRBV24-1, the J gene TRBJ1-1, with D perhaps TRBD1 (6 bases). The CDR3 extends over 13 amino acids. In germline, CDR1 is KGHDR, CDR2 SFDVKD. Trimming shortened V by 3 bases and J by 4 bases, and 8 bases separated the two germline ends. CDR3 coding DNA: TGTGCCACCAGTGATCGCAGGGGCACTGAAGCTTTCTTT. This encodes CATSDRRGTEAFF.

This chain connects TRBV7-2 to TRBJ2-7; the match to TRBD2 covers 12 bases. V was clipped by 2 bases and J by 3 bases; unmatched bases: 2. There are 15 residues in the CDR3. Germline V gene lookup returns CDR1 SGHTA and CDR2 FQGNSA. The CDR3 sequence: CASSLPGLAGYEQYF. The CDR3 region has the DNA TGTGCCAGCAGCTTACCGGGACTAGCGGGCTACGAGCAGTACTTC.

This clone appeared once. The gene calls are TRBV30 and TRBJ2-1; TRBD1 is a possible D gene (5 bases). CDR1 and CDR2 from the germline V gene are GTSNPN and SVGIG (reference sequence). The CDR3 totals 16 residues. V was shortened by 4 bases and J by 0 bases, with 16 bases between the two germline ends. The CDR3, as DNA: TGTGCCTGGAAGGTGGCAGGGCTAAGCTCCTACAATGAGCAGTTCTTC. It is translated as CAWKVAGLSSYNEQFF. Full variable domain (outside the CDR3, taken from reference TRBV30 and TRBJ2-1): SQTIHQWPATLVQPVGSPLSLECTVEGTSNPNLYWYRQAAGRGLQLLFYSVGIGQISSEVPQNLSASRPQDRQFILSSKKLLLSDSGFYLCAWKVAGLSSYNEQFFGPGTRLTVL.

To note about this clone: One end of the junction varies from germline; a read error may be responsible. The chain has TRBV19 and TRBJ1-1; D unresolved. This CDR3 comprises 13 residues. Germline CDR1 and CDR2: LNHDA and SQIVND (reference sequence). CDR3 coding DNA: TGTGTCAGTAGTATGAGTCGAAGCACTGAAGCTTTCTTT. It codes for CVSSMSRSTEAFF.

The V and J genes are TRBV20-1 and TRBJ1-2; 9 bases line up with TRBD1. V shed 3 bases, J shed 4 bases, and the junction held 6 bases outside the gene matches. Germline CDR1 is DFQATT and CDR2 is SNEGSKA (reference sequence). The CDR3 contains 14 residues. The CDR3 protein is CSASGDRESYGYTF. CDR3 sequence (DNA): TGCAGTGCTAGTGGGGACAGGGAGAGCTATGGCTACACCTTC.

The rearrangement uses TRBV28 and TRBJ1-3, with D perhaps matching TRBD1 (6 bases). The CDR3 covers 16 residues. V was pared by 6 bases and J by 3 bases, with 18 bases between. Looked up from germline, CDR1 is MDHEN and CDR2 is SYDVKM. As DNA, the CDR3 is TGTGCCAGCAGCCCCTCCCAGGGGAGTGGTGGAAACACCATATATTTT. This translates into CASSPSQGSGGNTIYF.

The V gene is TRBV30, the J gene TRBJ1-5; 10 bases map to TRBD1. The germline V gene has CDR1 GTSNPN and CDR2 SVGIG (reference sequence). V shed 6 bases, J shed 4 bases, and the junction held 6 bases outside the gene matches. The CDR3 has 14 residues. The CDR3 region has the DNA TGTGCCTGCGCCCCGGGACAGGGGAATCAGCCCCAGCATTTT. Translation: CACAPGQGNQPQHF.

The rearrangement links TRBV5-1 to TRBJ2-1, with D possibly TRBD2 on 5 matching bases. This CDR3 has 13 amino acids. The V and J ends lost 5 bases and 6 bases respectively, with 12 bases between them. Germline CDR1 reads SGHRS; CDR2 reads YFSETQ. The CDR3 is CASRVASINEQFF. CDR3 nucleotides: TGCGCCAGCAGGGTGGCTAGCATCAATGAGCAGTTCTTC. The entire variable domain, with the rest obtained from reference TRBV5-1 and TRBJ2-1, is as follows: KAGVTQTPRYLIKTRGQQVTLSCSPISGHRSVSWYQQTPGQGLQFLFEYFSETQRNKGNFPGRFSGRQFSNSRSEMNVSTLELGDSALYLCASRVASINEQFFGPGTRLTVL.

The rearrangement uses TRBV5-5 and TRBJ1-4; 7 bases line up with TRBD1. Germline CDR1 SGHKS, CDR2 YYEKEE (reference sequence). V lost 3 bases and J lost 5; bases outside the gene matches: 7. The CDR3 extends over 15 amino acids. In DNA form, the CDR3 reads TGTGCCAGCAGCTCCCCTAAGGGGGCGAATGAAAAACTGTTTTTT. Encoded protein: CASSSPKGANEKLFF.

The rearrangement links TRBV7-2 to TRBJ2-7; perhaps TRBD2 as D (6 bases). The germline V gene encodes CDR1 SGHTA and CDR2 FQGNSA. Trimming shortened V by 7 bases and J by 0 bases, and 16 bases separated the two germline ends. The length of the CDR3 is 15 residues. CDR3 in DNA: TGTGCCAGCATCTCGACAGAGGGACTCTCCTACGAGCAGTACTTC. This translates into CASISTEGLSYEQYF.

The chain links TRBV29-1 to TRBJ2-7; TRBD1 aligns across 10 bases. This CDR3 comprises 13 residues. Looked up from germline, CDR1 is SQVTM and CDR2 is ANQGSEA. V lost 5 bases to trimming and J lost 2 bases; unmatched junction nucleotides: 3. CDR3 bases: TGCAGCGTTCGACAGGGGGCAACCTACGAGCAGTACTTC. This translates into CSVRQGATYEQYF.

V is TRBV27 and J is TRBJ1-6, with D possibly matching TRBD1 (6 bases). Between the trimmed V and J ends, which lost 6 bases and 7 bases, there was a span of 16 bases. This CDR3 has 15 amino acids. The V gene's germline CDR1 is MNHEY and CDR2 SMNVEV (reference sequence). CDR3 loop: CASRQQGRGNSPLHF. The DNA for the CDR3 is TGTGCCAGCAGACAACAGGGAAGGGGAAATTCACCCCTCCACTTT.

Here the CDR3 reads CASSSLRGGTGGFYGYTF. The CDR3 DNA reads as TGTGCCAGCAGTTCGCTTAGGGGTGGGACAGGGGGTTTCTATGGCTACACCTTC. J is TRBJ1-2 and V is TRBV28; TRBD1 matches at 11 bases. V was pared by 4 bases and J by 4 bases, with 14 bases of the junction left unmatched. The length of the CDR3 is 18 residues. CDR1 MDHEN and CDR2 SYDVKM come from the germline V gene.

The DNA for the CDR3 is TGTGCCAGTGGGACAGGGGATTCACCCCTCCACTTT. Translation: CASGTGDSPLHF. The chain couples TRBV19 to TRBJ1-6; 10 bases line up with TRBD1. The CDR3 totals 12 residues. The V and J ends lost 8 bases and 8 bases, in that order; junction bases with no gene match: 0. Germline loops: CDR1 LNHDA, CDR2 SQIVND (reference sequence).

This rearrangement joins TRBV28 to TRBJ2-1; 9 bases agree with TRBD2. V shed 1 base and J 10 bases; nucleotides not matched to a gene: 11. Germline CDR1 MDHEN, CDR2 SYDVKM. The CDR3 covers 16 residues. CDR3: CASSLLSAGGPGEQFF. The DNA for the CDR3 is TGTGCCAGCAGTTTATTGTCCGCGGGAGGGCCGGGGGAGCAGTTCTTC.

This rearrangement joins TRBV1 to TRBJ2-1; the D call of TRBD2 is as the table states it, not checked on the DNA. TRBV1 is annotated as a pseudogene. The CDR3 sequence is 16 residues long. The CDR3 reads CTSSHGAGGPRDEQFF. The DNA of the CDR3 is TGCACCAGCAGCCATGGAGCGGGAGGGCCGAGAGATGAGCAGTTCTTC.

The V and J genes are TRBV19 and TRBJ2-7; 10 bases align to TRBD1. V trimming: 4 bases; J trimming: 3 bases; junction bases outside the gene matches: 3. This CDR3 spans 14 amino acids. Germline loops: CDR1 LNHDA, CDR2 SQIVND (reference sequence). Written as DNA, the CDR3 is TGTGCCAGTAGTACGGGACAGGGGAGCTACGAGCAGTACTTC. Encoded protein: CASSTGQGSYEQYF.

The rearrangement joins TRBV11-2 to TRBJ1-4, with 10 bases identical to TRBD1. There are 14 residues in the CDR3. CDR1 and CDR2 (germline): SGHAT, FQNNGV. Germline trimming cut 5 bases from V and 7 bases from J; bases unmatched to any gene: 4. The CDR3 DNA follows: TGTGCCAGCAGCCTCCGGACAGGGGGTGAAAAACTGTTTTTT. As protein: CASSLRTGGEKLFF.

The chain combines TRBV24-1 with TRBJ1-2; D might be TRBD1 (5 bases). The CDR3 extends over 13 amino acids. Germline V gene sequence: CDR1 KGHDR, CDR2 SFDVKD. Trimming took 6 bases from V and 0 from J, leaving 7 bases between them. The CDR3 loop reads CATSTGSNYGYTF. CDR3 coding DNA: TGTGCCACCAGTACAGGCTCTAACTATGGCTACACCTTC.

The V gene is TRBV2, the J gene TRBJ1-6; TRBD1 aligns across 7 bases. Germline-derived CDR1 and CDR2 are SNHLY and FYNNEI. The ends lost 1 base at V and 9 bases at J; junction bases unmatched: 6. The CDR3 contains 15 residues. CDR3: CASSEETGTVSPLHF. The CDR3 DNA reads TGTGCCAGCAGTGAAGAGACAGGGACAGTTTCACCCCTCCACTTT. The full variable domain, its missing parts supplied by reference TRBV2 and TRBJ1-6, is EPEVTQTPSHQVTQMGQEVILRCVPISNHLYFYWYRQILGQKVEFLVSFYNNEISEKSEIFDDQFSVERPDGSNFTLKIRSTKLEDSAMYFCASSEETGTVSPLHFGNGTRLTVT.